The source of this T cell receptor beta chain is a study of molecular identifiers for immune sequencing clone quantification. The CDR3 length is 12 residues. Trimming pared 7 bases from V and 2 bases from J, leaving 11 bases between. Germline loops: CDR1 GTSNPN, CDR2 SVGIG (reference sequence). TCRdb re-called the PCR reads with MiXCR, one entry per CDR3 protein. The data show approximately 500,000 distinct CDR3 sequences, with about 20% seen just once and around 0.84% held by the top ten. This clonotype was counted between two and nine times. The sample was naive CD8+ T cells from blood, with Jurkat cell RNA spiked in. Subset in this sample: FACS-sorted CD8+CD4-CCR7+CD45RA+ naive T cells. The source of this sequence is a human donor in good health. Some libraries in this study had Jurkat cell RNA spiked in. This chain links TRBV30 with TRBJ2-5; weak D call: TRBD2 (6 bases). The CDR3 DNA is TGTGCCTTATTAGCGGAACAAGAGACCCAGTACTTC. It yields the protein CALLAEQETQYF. Using reference TRBV30 and TRBJ2-5 for the parts outside the CDR3, the full variable domain is SQTIHQWPATLVQPVGSPLSLECTVEGTSNPNLYWYRQAAGRGLQLLFYSVGIGQISSEVPQNLSASRPQDRQFILSSKKLLLSDSGFYLCALLAEQETQYFGPGTRLLVL.